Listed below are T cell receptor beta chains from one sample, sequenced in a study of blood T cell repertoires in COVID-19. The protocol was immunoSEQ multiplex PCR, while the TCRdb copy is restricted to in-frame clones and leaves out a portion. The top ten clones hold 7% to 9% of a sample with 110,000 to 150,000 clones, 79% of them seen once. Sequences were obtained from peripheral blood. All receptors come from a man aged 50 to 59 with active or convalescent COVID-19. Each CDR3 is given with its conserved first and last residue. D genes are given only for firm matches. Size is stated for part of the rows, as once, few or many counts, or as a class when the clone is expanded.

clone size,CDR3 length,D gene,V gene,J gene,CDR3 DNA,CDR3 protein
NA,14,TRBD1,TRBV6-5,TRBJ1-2,TGTGCCAGCAGTCCTGGGACAGGGTCGGCTGGCTACACCTTC,CASSPGTGSAGYTF
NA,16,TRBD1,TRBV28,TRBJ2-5,TGTGCCAGCAGAACTCCCGGGACAGGGGGCTCAGAGACCCAGTACTTC,CASRTPGTGGSETQYF
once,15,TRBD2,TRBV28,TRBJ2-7,TGTGCCAGCAGTCCACGGGGGGGTAGCTCCTACGAGCAGTACTTC,CASSPRGGSSYEQYF
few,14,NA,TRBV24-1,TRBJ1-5,TGTGCCACCAGTGATTCACATAGCAATCAGCCCCAGCATTTT,CATSDSHSNQPQHF
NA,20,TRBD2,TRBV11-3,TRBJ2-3,TGTGCCAGCAGCTTAGAGTCAGCGGGAGTTCTTAGAGCTAGCACAGATACGCAGTATTTT,CASSLESAGVLRASTDTQYF
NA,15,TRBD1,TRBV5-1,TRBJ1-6,TGCGCCAGCAGCCGATCCGGGACAGGGGACTCACCCCTCCACTTT,CASSRSGTGDSPLHF
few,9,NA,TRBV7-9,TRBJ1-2,TGTGCCAGCAGCCCAGGTACAGCCTTC,CASSPGTAF
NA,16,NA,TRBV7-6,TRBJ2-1,TGTGCCAGCAGCTTAATCCCACAGGCCCCACCTCATGAGCAGTTCTTC,CASSLIPQAPPHEQFF
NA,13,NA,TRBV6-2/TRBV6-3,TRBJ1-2,TGTGCCAGCAGTTACTCAGGGGGCTATGGCTACACCTTC,CASSYSGGYGYTF
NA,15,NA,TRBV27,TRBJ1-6,TGTGCCAGCAGTTTTAAGGGGGGGTTGAATTCACCCCTCCACTTT,CASSFKGGLNSPLHF
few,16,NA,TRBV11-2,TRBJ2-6,TGTGCCAGCAGCGCTAGTCGGGTGTCTGGGGCCAACGTCCTGACTTTC,CASSASRVSGANVLTF
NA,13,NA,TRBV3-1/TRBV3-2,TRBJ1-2,TGTGCCAGCAGCCAAGATCGCGTCTATGGCTACACCTTC,CASSQDRVYGYTF
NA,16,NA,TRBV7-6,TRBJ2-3,TGTGCCAGCAGCTTACGAGAGAGACAACGCACAGATACGCAGTATTTT,CASSLRERQRTDTQYF
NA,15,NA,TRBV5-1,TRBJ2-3,TGCGCCAGCAGCTTGGGGACAACGAGCACAGATACGCAGTATTTT,CASSLGTTSTDTQYF
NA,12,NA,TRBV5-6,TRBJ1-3,TGTGCCAGCAGCTTGGCAGGAAACACCATATATTTT,CASSLAGNTIYF
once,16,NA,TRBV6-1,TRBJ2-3,TGTGCCAGCAGTGAGATCGGACTAATAGCCGGAGATACGCAGTATTTT,CASSEIGLIAGDTQYF
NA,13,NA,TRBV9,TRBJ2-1,TGTGCCAGCAGCGTAGCGTCCAGCGGTGAGCAGTTCTTC,CASSVASSGEQFF
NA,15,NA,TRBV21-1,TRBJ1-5,TGTGCCAGCAGCCCGATGACGCGGGCGTTCCCGCCCCAGCATTTT,CASSPMTRAFPPQHF
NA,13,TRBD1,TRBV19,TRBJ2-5,TGTGCCAGTAGGGACAGGGGTAAAGAGACCCAGTACTTC,CASRDRGKETQYF
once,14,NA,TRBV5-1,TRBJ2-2,TGCGCCAGCAGCTTGGGGGGGCAGAACGGGGAGCTGTTTTTT,CASSLGGQNGELFF
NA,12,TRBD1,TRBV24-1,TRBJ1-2,TGTGCCACCAGGGGACAGGACTATGGCTACACCTTC,CATRGQDYGYTF
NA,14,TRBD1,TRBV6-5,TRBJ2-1,TGTGCCAGCAGAATGGACAGGGGGCGAAATGAGCAGTTCTTC,CASRMDRGRNEQFF
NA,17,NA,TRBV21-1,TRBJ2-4,TGTGCCAGCAGCAAAGGAAGATCGGACAGCCATAAAAACATTCAGTACTTC,CASSKGRSDSHKNIQYF
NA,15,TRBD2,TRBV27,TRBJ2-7,TGTGCCAGCAGTTTATGGCGGGAGGGGTCCTACGAGCAGTACTTC,CASSLWREGSYEQYF
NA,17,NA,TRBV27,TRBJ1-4,TGTGCCAGCAGTTCCCCCTCTACAGGCTCAACTAATGAAAAACTGTTTTTT,CASSSPSTGSTNEKLFF
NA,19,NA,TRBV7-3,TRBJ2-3,TGTGCCAGCAGCACCTCTGGGGGGGGCGGTTCACCTAGCACAGATACGCAGTATTTT,CASSTSGGGGSPSTDTQYF
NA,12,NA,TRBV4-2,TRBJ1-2,TGTGCCAGCAGCCAAGGACTCCATATCTACACCTTC,CASSQGLHIYTF
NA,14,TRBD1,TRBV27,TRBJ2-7,TGTGCCAGCAGTTCAACTGACAGGGTCTACGAGCAGTACTTC,CASSSTDRVYEQYF
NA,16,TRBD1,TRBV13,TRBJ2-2,TGTGCCAGCAGCCGGACAGGGGGTAGATGGACCGGGGAGCTGTTTTTT,CASSRTGGRWTGELFF
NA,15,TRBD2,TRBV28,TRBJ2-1,TGTGCCAGCAGTTTAGGGCTAGCGGGAGACTATGAGCAGTTCTTC,CASSLGLAGDYEQFF
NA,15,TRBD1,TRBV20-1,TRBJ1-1,TGCAGTGCTAGTGTATCCAGGGGGTGGGACACTGAAGCTTTCTTT,CSASVSRGWDTEAFF
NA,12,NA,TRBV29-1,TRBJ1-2,TGCAGCGTTGAAGATCCCCCTTATGGCTACACCTTC,CSVEDPPYGYTF
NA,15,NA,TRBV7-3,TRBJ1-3,TGTGCCAGCAGCTTAGAGTGGGGCCTTGGAAACACCATATATTTT,CASSLEWGLGNTIYF
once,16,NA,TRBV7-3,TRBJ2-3,TGTGCCAGCAGCTTCGGGGCAGGGGTTCAGGCAGATACGCAGTATTTT,CASSFGAGVQADTQYF
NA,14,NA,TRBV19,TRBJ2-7,TGTGCCAGTAGGCCGATGGGGCCCAGCTACGAGCAGTACTTC,CASRPMGPSYEQYF
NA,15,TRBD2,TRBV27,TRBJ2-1,TGTGCCAGCAGTTTGTCGCTAGCGGGAGACAATGAGCAGTTCTTC,CASSLSLAGDNEQFF
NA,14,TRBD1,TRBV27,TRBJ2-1,TGTGCCAGCAGTTTAGGGGACAGGGACAATGAGCAGTTCTTC,CASSLGDRDNEQFF
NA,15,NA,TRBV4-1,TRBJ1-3,TGCGCCAGCAGCCAAGAAGGGACAAGAGGAAACACCATATATTTT,CASSQEGTRGNTIYF
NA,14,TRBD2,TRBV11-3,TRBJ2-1,TGTGCCAGCAGCTTACTAGCGGGAGGCTCTGAGCAGTTCTTC,CASSLLAGGSEQFF
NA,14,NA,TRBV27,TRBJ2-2,TGTGCCAGCAGTTTATCGATCGGCACCGGGGAGCTGTTTTTT,CASSLSIGTGELFF
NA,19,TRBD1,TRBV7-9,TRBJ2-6,TGTGCCAGCAGCCACACCGGGACAGGGGGGATCTCTGGGGCCAACGTCCTGACTTTC,CASSHTGTGGISGANVLTF
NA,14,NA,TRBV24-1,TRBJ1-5,TGTGCCACCAGTGATTTCGGCAGCGGTCAGCCCCAGCATTTT,CATSDFGSGQPQHF
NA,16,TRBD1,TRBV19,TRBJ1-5,TGTGCCAGTAGTGCAGTGGGCAGGGGGCTGGATCAGCCCCAGCATTTT,CASSAVGRGLDQPQHF
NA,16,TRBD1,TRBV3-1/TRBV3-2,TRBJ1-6,TGTGCCAGCAGCCATGCAGGGGGCCCAGACCTGTACCCCCTCCACTTT,CASSHAGGPDLYPLHF